Each of the 5 T cell receptor beta chains below was sequenced from the same sample in a study of blood T cell repertoires in COVID-19. Profiled with immunoSEQ multiplex PCR; TCRdb holds only in-frame clones, not every one. Of about 240,000 clones in the sample, roughly four fifths are singletons; the top ten hold approximately 13%. Sequenced input: peripheral blood. These TCRs come from a woman aged 55-75 years with active or convalescent COVID-19.

The V call is TRBV21-1, the J call TRBJ2-2; the table's D call TRBD2 went unverified against the DNA. TRBV21-1 is deemed a pseudogene. The CDR3 totals 16 residues. CDR3 nucleotide sequence: TGTGCCAGCAGCTCGAGGTCGCGGGCCGACGCCGGGGAGCTGTTTTTT. Its protein is CASSSRSRADAGELFF.

V usage is TRBV4-1 and J usage is TRBJ1-5; 8 bases are shared with TRBD1. CDR3 size: 15 residues. Germline lookup yields CDR1 MGHRA and CDR2 YSYEKL. V lost 4 bases, J lost 0 bases, and 2 bases stayed unmatched. The CDR3 bases are TGCGCCAGCAGCCCAGGACAGGGTAGCAATCAGCCCCAGCATTTT. Translated: CASSPGQGSNQPQHF.

The table lists this clone with a few counts. J is TRBJ1-1 and V is TRBV5-4; D gene unclear. The CDR3 runs to 16 residues. Trimming cost V 0 bases and J 7 bases, with 19 bases left between them. Germline V gives CDR1 SGHNT, CDR2 YYREEE (reference sequence). The CDR3 DNA is TGTGCCAGCAGCTTGGGTGGAGGGTTGAGGGAATTTGAAGCTTTCTTT. It specifies CASSLGGGLREFEAFF.

The chain combines TRBV5-1 with TRBJ2-7; the match to TRBD2 covers 7 bases. Trimming at V came to 4 bases and at J to 0 bases, leaving 7 bases not matched to a gene. The CDR3 has 15 amino acids. Germline V CDR1 and CDR2: SGHRS, YFSETQ. The CDR3 DNA follows: TGCGCCAGCAGCACGACTAGCTTCAGCTCCTACGAGCAGTACTTC. It translates to CASSTTSFSSYEQYF.

The chain recombines TRBV27 with TRBJ1-2; the match to TRBD1 covers 9 bases. The CDR3 length is 15 residues. In germline, CDR1 is MNHEY, CDR2 SMNVEV (reference sequence). V lost 2 bases and J lost 5; bases outside the gene matches: 6. CDR3 DNA sequence: TGTGCCAGCAGTTTAAGGTCGGGACAGGGTTATGGCTACACCTTC. Its translation: CASSLRSGQGYGYTF.